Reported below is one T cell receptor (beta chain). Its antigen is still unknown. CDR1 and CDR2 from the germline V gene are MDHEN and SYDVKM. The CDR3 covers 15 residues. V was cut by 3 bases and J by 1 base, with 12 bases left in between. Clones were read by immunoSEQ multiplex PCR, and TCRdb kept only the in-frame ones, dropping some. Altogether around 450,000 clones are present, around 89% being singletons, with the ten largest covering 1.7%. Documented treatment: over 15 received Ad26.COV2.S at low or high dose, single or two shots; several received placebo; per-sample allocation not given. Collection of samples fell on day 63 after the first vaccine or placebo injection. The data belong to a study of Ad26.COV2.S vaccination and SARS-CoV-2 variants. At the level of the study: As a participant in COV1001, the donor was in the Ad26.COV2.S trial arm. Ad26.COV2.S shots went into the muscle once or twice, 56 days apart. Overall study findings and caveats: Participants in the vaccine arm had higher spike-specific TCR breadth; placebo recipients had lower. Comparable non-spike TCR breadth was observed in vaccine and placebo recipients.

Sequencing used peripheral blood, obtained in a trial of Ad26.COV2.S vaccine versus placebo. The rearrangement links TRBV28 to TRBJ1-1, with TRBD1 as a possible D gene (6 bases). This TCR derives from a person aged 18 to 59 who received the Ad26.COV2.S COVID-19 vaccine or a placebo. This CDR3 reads CASSFGGRKNTEAFF. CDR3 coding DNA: TGTGCCAGCAGTTTTGGGGGGCGTAAGAACACTGAAGCTTTCTTT. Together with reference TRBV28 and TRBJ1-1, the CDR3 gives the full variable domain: DVKVTQSSRYLVKRTGEKVFLECVQDMDHENMFWYRQDPGLGLRLIYFSYDVKMKEKGDIPEGYSVSREKKERFSLILESASTNQTSMYLCASSFGGRKNTEAFFGQGTRLTVV.